This passage covers 10 T cell receptor beta chains from one sample sequenced in a study of post-analysis software for immune sequencing data. What these receptors recognize is not known. Every TCR beta cDNA library bore unique molecular identifiers. TCRdb reprocessed the PCR reads with MiXCR, giving one entry per CDR3 protein. The sample has hundreds of thousands of distinct CDR3 sequences; roughly 29% are singletons. Points from the study as a whole: In patients, TRBV5-6, TRBV5-1 and TRBV20-1 belonged to five TRBV segments found more frequently than in controls.

Source material: blood. The receptors come from a girl between 5 and 17 years old with multiple sclerosis.

The CDR3 nucleotides read TGCAGCGTTGGCGGGACTAGCGAGAGCTCCTACAATGAGCAGTTCTTC. Protein: CSVGGTSESSYNEQFF. The chain joins TRBV29-1 to TRBJ2-1; 10 bases match TRBD2. V was clipped by 4 bases and J by 0 bases; unmatched bases: 6. The V gene's germline CDR1 is SQVTM and CDR2 ANQGSEA. The CDR3 has 16 residues.

The chain carries TRBV7-6 and TRBJ2-3; TRBD2 agrees at 7 bases. In germline, CDR1 is SGHVS, CDR2 FNYEAQ. V was clipped by 0 bases and J by 2 bases; unmatched bases: 11. The CDR3 spans 18 residues. CDR3 nucleotide sequence: TGTGCCAGCAGCTTAGCGCCGTTAGCGGGCACCGACACAGATACGCAGTATTTT. Translation gives CASSLAPLAGTDTDTQYF.

This clonotype was picked up a small number of times. The chain has TRBV6-2 or TRBV6-3 and TRBJ2-3; 9 bases fit TRBD2. The CDR3 contains 13 residues. Trimming cost V 8 bases and J 3 bases; bases outside gene matches: 3. Germline loops: CDR1 MNHEY, CDR2 SVGEGT. The chain's CDR3 is CASHTSGTDTQYF. In nucleotides, the CDR3 is TGTGCCAGCCACACTAGCGGGACAGATACGCAGTATTTT.

This clonotype was detected only a few times. The DNA of the CDR3 is TGCAGTGCTAGGGGCGGTGGCACAAATCAGCCCCAGCATTTT. As protein: CSARGGGTNQPQHF. V is TRBV20-1 and J is TRBJ1-5; D call uncertain. V lost 3 bases to trimming and J lost 4 bases, with 13 bases between them. The CDR3 consists of 14 residues. Germline CDR1 reads DFQATT; CDR2 reads SNEGSKA (reference sequence).

In its sample, this clonotype was seen a few times. The V call is TRBV20-1, the J call TRBJ2-2; 11 bases fit TRBD2. Germline CDR1 reads DFQATT; CDR2 reads SNEGSKA (reference sequence). The CDR3 runs to 16 residues. V gave up 3 bases and J gave up 4 bases; unmatched junction bases: 7. The CDR3 spells CSARGTSGRITGELFF. The CDR3 DNA sequence: TGCAGTGCTAGGGGAACTAGCGGGAGAATCACCGGGGAGCTGTTTTTT.

This clonotype has more than one count but fewer than ten. The chain couples TRBV12-3 or TRBV12-4 to TRBJ2-3; the match to TRBD1 covers 7 bases. V gave up 4 bases and J gave up 0 bases; unmatched junction bases: 4. The CDR3 runs to 15 residues. CDR3: CASSYRGTSTDTQYF. The CDR3 nucleotides are TGTGCCAGCAGTTACAGGGGCACTAGCACAGATACGCAGTATTTT.

The V call is TRBV10-3, the J call TRBJ2-5; perhaps TRBD1 as D (6 bases). The CDR3 spans 14 residues. Per the germline V gene, CDR1 is ENHRY and CDR2 is SYGVKD. V dropped 5 bases and J dropped 5 bases, with 15 bases sitting between them. The CDR3 DNA is TGTGCCATCAGTCCAGGGGCCACACTGGAGACCCAGTACTTC. Its protein is CAISPGATLETQYF.

The V and J genes are TRBV29-1 and TRBJ2-2, with D possibly TRBD2 on 5 matching bases. From germline, CDR1 is SQVTM and CDR2 ANQGSEA. CDR3 length: 15 amino acids. Trimming shortened V by 0 bases and J by 7 bases, and 15 bases separated the two germline ends. DNA of the CDR3: TGCAGCGTTGAAGATCGCTCGGGGATGGGCGGGGAGCTGTTTTTT. Amino acid sequence: CSVEDRSGMGGELFF.

A remark on this clonotype: A clone one base away is much larger, so this may be a read error. V is TRBV29-1 and J is TRBJ1-2, with D possibly being TRBD1 (6 bases). The V gene's germline CDR1 is SQVTM and CDR2 ANQGSEA. V was shortened by 4 bases and J by 2 bases, with 8 bases between the two germline ends. The CDR3 is made up of 12 amino acids. This chain's CDR3 is CSVGTENYGYTF. Here the CDR3 DNA reads TGCAGCGTTGGGACAGAGAACTATGGCTACACCTTC. The full variable domain, with the rest looked up from reference TRBV29-1 and TRBJ1-2, is SAVISQKPSRDICQRGTSLTIQCQVDSQVTMMFWYRQQPGQSLTLIATANQGSEATYESGFVIDKFPISRPNLTFSTLTVSNMSPEDSSIYLCSVGTENYGYTFGSGTRLTVV.

The chain couples TRBV7-2 to TRBJ2-4; unclear D gene. The end of the DNA fits TRBJ2-7 better, so the J call may be wrong. CDR1 is SGHTA and CDR2 is FQGNSA in the germline V gene. This CDR3 is built from 14 residues. In DNA, the CDR3 is TGTGCCAGCAGCCTCTCCTCCCTCCGTGCCGAGCAGTACTTC. This gives the protein CASSLSSLRAEQYF.